This T cell receptor (beta chain) was profiled in a study of cytomegalovirus exposure and HLA in healthy donors. Study at large: Samples from HLA-typed donors yielded about 85 million unique TCRs in an early data release.

A multiplex PCR was run with 60 Vbeta primers and 13 Jbeta primers. Here immunoSEQ multiplex PCR was the method, and the copy in TCRdb shows in-frame clones only, minus some. The sample lists roughly 34,000 clones, about 67% occurring once. V lost 3 bases and J lost 4, with 16 bases in between. The CDR3 extends over 15 amino acids. Germline-derived CDR1 and CDR2 are SGHDT and YYEEEE. The rearrangement links TRBV5-6 to TRBJ2-5, with D maybe TRBD1 (6 bases). The sample consisted of PBMCs. The TCR originated in a man aged 35 to 55 in good health and CMV-seropositive. In DNA, the CDR3 is TGTGCCAGCAGCTGGGAAATGGGGGCGGGAGAGACCCAGTACTTC. Translation: CASSWEMGAGETQYF.